A selection of T cell receptor beta chains follows, all from one sample in a study of control samples from healthy donors and cancer patients. Profiled with immunoSEQ multiplex PCR; TCRdb holds only in-frame clones, not every one. The data show about 110,000 clones, roughly four fifths seen once. Sequenced sample: blood. The receptors were sampled from a man younger than 30 in good health. CDR3s include the opening cysteine and the closing phenylalanine or tryptophan. A D gene is named only where the DNA matches it firmly. Clone size is not always given. Where it is, it says once, few, many or a class for expanded clones.

CDR3aa	CDR3nt	v_gene	d_gene	abundance	j_gene
CASSTPGNTEAFF	TGCGCCAGCAGCACCCCGGGGAACACTGAAGCTTTCTTT	TRBV5-1	.	.	TRBJ1-1
CASSMRRRGGTDTQYF	TGTGCCAGTAGTATGCGGAGGCGGGGGGGCACAGATACGCAGTATTTT	TRBV19	TRBD2	.	TRBJ2-3
CASSLGGYYEQYF	TGTGCCAGCAGCTTAGGGGGATACTACGAGCAGTACTTC	TRBV13	.	once	TRBJ2-7
CASSLGPRAGYTF	TGTGCCAGCAGCCTAGGACCAAGGGCTGGCTACACCTTC	TRBV6-6	.	few	TRBJ1-2
CASSSPRGISYGYTF	TGTGCCAGCAGCTCCCCTAGGGGGATTAGCTATGGCTACACCTTC	TRBV7-2	.	.	TRBJ1-2
CASRKSGVITYEQYF	TGCGCCAGCAGAAAAAGCGGGGTAATCACCTACGAGCAGTACTTC	TRBV5-1	TRBD2	once	TRBJ2-7
CASSPHLTSEQFF	TGTGCCAGCAGCCCCCACTTGACCAGCGAGCAGTTCTTC	TRBV12-3/TRBV12-4	.	.	TRBJ2-1
CASSTSGGTSYNEQFF	TGTGCCAGCAGCACTAGCGGGGGGACGTCCTACAATGAGCAGTTCTTC	TRBV7-2	TRBD2	.	TRBJ2-1
CASSEGEGEISNQPQHF	TGTGCCAGCAGTGAAGGGGAAGGGGAGATTAGCAATCAGCCCCAGCATTTT	TRBV25-1	.	few	TRBJ1-5
CSVRAGRGTEAFF	TGCAGCGTTAGGGCGGGTAGAGGCACTGAAGCTTTCTTT	TRBV29-1	.	.	TRBJ1-1
CASSLSGDYGYTF	TGTGCCAGCAGTTTATCGGGGGACTATGGCTACACCTTC	TRBV27	.	.	TRBJ1-2
CASSPPQRDTEAFF	TGCGCCAGCAGCCCCCCGCAGAGGGACACTGAAGCTTTCTTT	TRBV5-1	.	.	TRBJ1-1
CASSYASLTTQYGYTF	TGTGCCAGCAGTTACGCCTCCCTGACAACCCAATATGGCTACACCTTC	TRBV6-2/TRBV6-3	.	.	TRBJ1-2
CASSAQGSNEKLFF	TGTGCCAGCTCAGCACAGGGCTCTAATGAAAAACTGTTTTTT	TRBV18	.	.	TRBJ1-4
CASSALGDRVQETQYF	TGTGCCAGCAGCGCCCTCGGGGACAGGGTCCAAGAGACCCAGTACTTC	TRBV9	TRBD1	once	TRBJ2-5
CASSEKPPGQTSSNQPQHF	TGTGCCAGCAGCGAGAAACCACCGGGACAAACGTCTAGCAATCAGCCCCAGCATTTT	TRBV5-8	.	.	TRBJ1-5
CASSPWTLGGELFF	TGTGCCAGCAGCCCGTGGACCTTAGGAGGGGAGCTGTTTTTT	TRBV14	.	.	TRBJ2-2
CASSQIQGDYGYTF	TGTGCCAGCAGCCAAATACAGGGGGACTATGGCTACACCTTC	TRBV6-2/TRBV6-3	TRBD1	.	TRBJ1-2
CASSWVVGTIYF	TGTGCCAGCAGTTGGGTCGTAGGCACCATATATTTT	TRBV28	.	.	TRBJ1-3
CATSRDGAGSDMGYGYTF	TGTGCCACCAGCAGAGATGGGGCAGGGAGCGATATGGGCTATGGCTACACCTTC	TRBV15	.	.	TRBJ1-2
CASTPYPAPHYNEQFF	TGTGCCAGTACTCCTTACCCGGCCCCTCACTACAATGAGCAGTTCTTC	TRBV19	.	.	TRBJ2-1
CASTVTNYGYTF	TGTGCCAGCACCGTAACGAACTATGGCTACACCTTC	TRBV28	.	.	TRBJ1-2
CASHESGGMNNEQFF	TGTGCCAGCCACGAGAGCGGGGGGATGAACAATGAGCAGTTCTTC	TRBV28	TRBD2	.	TRBJ2-1
CASSPEGQQETQYF	TGTGCCAGCTCACCAGAGGGACAGCAAGAGACCCAGTACTTC	TRBV18	TRBD1	.	TRBJ2-5
CASSYIGVTAGEKLFF	TGTGCCAGCAGTTATATCGGTGTGACGGCGGGGGAAAAACTGTTTTTT	TRBV6-2/TRBV6-3	.	.	TRBJ1-4
CASSLGVAQYF	TGTGCCAGCAGCTTAGGGGTTGCCCAGTACTTC	TRBV7-2	.	.	TRBJ2-5
CASSSNLETGELFF	TGTGCCAGCAGTTCGAACCTAGAAACCGGGGAGCTGTTTTTT	TRBV6-5	.	.	TRBJ2-2
CASSQDTSRETQYF	TGCGCCAGCAGCCAAGACACTAGCCGGGAGACCCAGTACTTC	TRBV4-3	.	few	TRBJ2-5
CASSFGQLTDTQYF	TGCGCCAGCAGCTTTGGGCAGCTAACAGATACGCAGTATTTT	TRBV5-1	.	.	TRBJ2-3